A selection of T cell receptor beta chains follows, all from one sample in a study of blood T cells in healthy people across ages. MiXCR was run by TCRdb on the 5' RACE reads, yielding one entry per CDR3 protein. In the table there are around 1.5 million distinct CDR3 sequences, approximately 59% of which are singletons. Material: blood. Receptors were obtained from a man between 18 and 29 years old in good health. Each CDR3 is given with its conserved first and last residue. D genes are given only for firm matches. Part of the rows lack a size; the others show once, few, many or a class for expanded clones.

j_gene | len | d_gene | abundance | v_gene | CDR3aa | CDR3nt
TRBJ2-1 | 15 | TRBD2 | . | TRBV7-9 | CASSKTSGRYNEQFF | TGTGCCAGCAGCAAGACTAGCGGGAGATACAATGAGCAGTTCTTC
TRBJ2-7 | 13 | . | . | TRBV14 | CASSPRMGNEQYF | TGTGCCAGCAGCCCTAGGATGGGAAACGAGCAGTACTTC
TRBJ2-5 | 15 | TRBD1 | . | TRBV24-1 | CATSDSRQGQETQYF | TGTGCCACCAGTGATTCTAGACAGGGACAAGAGACCCAGTACTTC
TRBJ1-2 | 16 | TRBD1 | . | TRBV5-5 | CASSLADSDRGYGYTF | TGTGCCAGCAGCCTTGCGGACTCGGACAGGGGATATGGCTACACCTTC
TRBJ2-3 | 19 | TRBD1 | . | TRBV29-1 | CSVEDLRIGTGGAADTQYF | TGCAGCGTTGAAGATCTACGAATCGGGACAGGGGGCGCGGCAGATACGCAGTATTTT
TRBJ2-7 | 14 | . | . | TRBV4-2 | CASSQGLQTYEQYF | TGTGCCAGCAGCCAAGGCCTCCAAACCTACGAGCAGTACTTC
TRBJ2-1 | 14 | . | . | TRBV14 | CASSQVRGGSEQFF | TGTGCCAGCAGCCAAGTAAGAGGCGGGTCGGAGCAGTTCTTC
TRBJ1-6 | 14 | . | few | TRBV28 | CASNSGGEFSPLHF | TGTGCCAGCAACTCCGGCGGAGAGTTTTCACCCCTCCACTTT
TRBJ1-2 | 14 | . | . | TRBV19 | CASSIGVTNYGYTF | TGTGCCAGTAGTATCGGGGTCACTAACTATGGCTACACCTTC
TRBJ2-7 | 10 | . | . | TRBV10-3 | CAARGDEQYF | TGTGCCGCCCGGGGTGATGAGCAGTACTTC
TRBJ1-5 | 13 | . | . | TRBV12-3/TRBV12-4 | CASSLAERGAQHF | TGTGCCAGCAGTTTAGCGGAAAGAGGAGCCCAGCATTTT
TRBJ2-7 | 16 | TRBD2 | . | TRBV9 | CASMMEAGGFYNEQYF | TGTGCCAGCATGATGGAAGCGGGAGGGTTCTACAATGAGCAGTACTTC
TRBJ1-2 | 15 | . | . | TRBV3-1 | CASSSFASPNYGYTF | TGTGCCAGCAGCTCTTTCGCGAGCCCTAACTATGGCTACACCTTC
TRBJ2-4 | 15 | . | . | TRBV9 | CASSGDLAGKNIQYF | TGTGCCAGCAGCGGAGACCTAGCAGGCAAAAACATTCAGTACTTC
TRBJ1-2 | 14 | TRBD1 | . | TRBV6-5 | CASRRGDRVYGYTF | TGTGCCAGCAGGAGAGGGGACAGGGTTTATGGCTACACCTTC
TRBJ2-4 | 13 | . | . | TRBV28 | CASSPQGSGWQYF | TGTGCCAGCAGTCCCCAGGGTTCAGGGTGGCAGTACTTC
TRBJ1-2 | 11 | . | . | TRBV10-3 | CATMGGSGYTF | TGTGCCACCATGGGGGGCTCTGGCTACACCTTC
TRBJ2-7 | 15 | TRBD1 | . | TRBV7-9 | CASSFDRGRFYEQYF | TGTGCCAGCAGCTTCGACAGGGGGAGATTCTACGAGCAGTACTTC
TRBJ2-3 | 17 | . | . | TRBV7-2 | CASSSSSGMDITDTQYF | TGTGCCAGCAGCAGCAGCTCCGGGATGGACATCACAGATACTCAGTATTTT
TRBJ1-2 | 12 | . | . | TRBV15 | CATALPNYGYTF | TGTGCCACCGCCCTACCTAACTATGGCTACACCTTC
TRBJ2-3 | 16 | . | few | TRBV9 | CASSVEDTDRTDTQYF | TGTGCCAGCAGCGTAGAAGACACCGACCGCACAGATACGCAGTATTTT
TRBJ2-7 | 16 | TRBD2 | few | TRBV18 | CASSPRAAGGPYEQYF | TGTGCCAGCTCACCACGGGCAGCGGGGGGACCCTACGAGCAGTACTTC
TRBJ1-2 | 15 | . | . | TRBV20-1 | CSALPDEGSPRGYTF | TGCAGTGCTCTCCCCGACGAGGGGTCCCCAAGGGGCTACACCTTC
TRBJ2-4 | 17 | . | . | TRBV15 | CATSRVFVRRGDNEQYF | TGTGCCACCAGCAGAGTCTTCGTGCGGCGGGGAGACAATGAGCAGTACTTC
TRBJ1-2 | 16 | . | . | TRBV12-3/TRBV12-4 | CASSHTLGQGLYGYTF | TGTGCCAGCAGTCACACCCTCGGGCAGGGCCTCTATGGCTACACCTTC
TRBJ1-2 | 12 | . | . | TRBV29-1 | CSVDAGPYGYTF | TGCAGCGTTGATGCGGGCCCCTATGGCTACACCTTC
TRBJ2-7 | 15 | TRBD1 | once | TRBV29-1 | CSVELQDRVRFSQYF | TGCAGCGTTGAACTGCAGGACAGGGTACGATTTTCGCAGTACTTC
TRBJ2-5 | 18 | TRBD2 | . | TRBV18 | CASSPSLTSGVGGETRYF | TGTGCCAGCTCACCATCTCTGACTAGCGGGGTTGGAGGAGAGACCCGGTACTTC
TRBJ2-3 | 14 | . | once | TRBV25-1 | CASSDSYPTDTQYF | TGTGCCAGCAGTGACTCCTACCCAACAGATACGCAGTATTTT
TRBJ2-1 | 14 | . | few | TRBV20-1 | CSARDIAPYNEQFF | TGCAGTGCTAGAGATATAGCGCCCTACAATGAGCAGTTCTTC
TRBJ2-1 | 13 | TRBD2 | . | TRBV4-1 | CASSQPYGGKQFF | TGCGCCAGCAGCCAACCGTACGGGGGGAAGCAGTTCTTC
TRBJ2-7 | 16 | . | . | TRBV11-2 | CASSDPLRVSSYEQYF | TGTGCCAGCAGCGATCCTCTCAGGGTTAGCTCCTACGAGCAGTACTTC
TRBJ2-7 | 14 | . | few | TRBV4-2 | CASSDPGVSYEQYF | TGTGCCAGCAGCGACCCAGGGGTCTCCTACGAGCAGTACTTC
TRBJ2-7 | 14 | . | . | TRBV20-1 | CSASRDTSYNEQYF | TGCAGTGCTTCCCGGGACACTTCCTACAATGAGCAGTACTTC
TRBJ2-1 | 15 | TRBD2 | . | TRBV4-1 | CASSQGASGSYEQFF | TGCGCCAGCAGCCAAGGAGCTAGCGGGAGCTATGAGCAGTTCTTC
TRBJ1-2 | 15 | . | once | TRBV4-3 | CASSQDPGQRYGYTF | TGCGCCAGCAGCCAAGACCCTGGACAGCGCTATGGCTACACCTTC
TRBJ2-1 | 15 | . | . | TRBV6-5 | CASSPLTGTYNEQFF | TGTGCCAGCAGTCCCCTCACAGGAACCTACAATGAGCAGTTCTTC
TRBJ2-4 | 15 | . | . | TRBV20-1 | CSARDPANSKNIQYF | TGCAGTGCTAGAGATCCCGCAAACTCCAAAAACATTCAGTACTTC
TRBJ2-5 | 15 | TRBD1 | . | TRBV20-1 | CSARAGQGGQETQYF | TGCAGTGCTAGAGCAGGACAGGGGGGCCAAGAGACCCAGTACTTC
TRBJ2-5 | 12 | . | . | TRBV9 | CASSLGMTSPYF | TGTGCCAGCAGCCTCGGGATGACTAGTCCGTACTTC
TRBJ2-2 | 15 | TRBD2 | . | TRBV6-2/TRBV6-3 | CASSRSGENTGELFF | TGTGCCAGCAGTCGGAGCGGGGAGAACACCGGGGAGCTGTTTTTT
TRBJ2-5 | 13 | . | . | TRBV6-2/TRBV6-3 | CASRKTTQATQYF | TGTGCCAGCAGGAAGACAACCCAGGCGACCCAGTACTTC
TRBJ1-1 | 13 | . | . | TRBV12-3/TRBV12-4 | CASSFWVSPEAFF | TGTGCCAGCAGTTTTTGGGTGTCCCCTGAAGCTTTCTTT
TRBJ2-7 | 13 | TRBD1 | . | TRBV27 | CASGTAPSYEQYF | TGTGCCAGTGGGACAGCCCCCTCCTACGAGCAGTACTTC
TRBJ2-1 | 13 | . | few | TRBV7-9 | CASSSDWSYEQFF | TGTGCCAGCAGCTCCGACTGGTCCTACGAGCAGTTCTTC
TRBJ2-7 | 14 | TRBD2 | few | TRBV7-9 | CASSLAGTSDEQYF | TGTGCCAGCAGCTTAGCCGGGACTAGTGACGAGCAGTACTTC
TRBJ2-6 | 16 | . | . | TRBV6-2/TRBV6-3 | CASTPGDYSGANVLTF | TGTGCCAGCACTCCGGGGGATTACTCTGGGGCCAACGTCCTGACTTTC
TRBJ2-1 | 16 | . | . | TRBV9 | CASSSEGRTSYNEQFF | TGTGCCAGCAGCTCCGAGGGCAGGACTTCCTACAATGAGCAGTTCTTC
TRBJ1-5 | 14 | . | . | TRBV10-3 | CAISDSPGNQPQHF | TGTGCCATCAGTGATAGTCCGGGGAATCAGCCCCAGCATTTT
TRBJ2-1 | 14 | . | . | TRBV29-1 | CSVGAGTNNNEQFF | TGCAGCGTTGGGGCAGGGACAAATAACAATGAGCAGTTCTTC
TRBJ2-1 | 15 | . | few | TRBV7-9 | CASSLQPGETDEQFF | TGTGCCAGCAGCTTACAGCCGGGCGAAACGGATGAGCAGTTCTTC
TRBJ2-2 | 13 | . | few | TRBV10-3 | CAISEDYLGELFF | TGTGCCATCAGTGAGGACTACCTGGGGGAGCTGTTTTTT
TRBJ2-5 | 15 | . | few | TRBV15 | CATSRVLVGLETQYF | TGTGCCACCAGCAGAGTCTTAGTGGGTTTGGAGACCCAGTACTTC
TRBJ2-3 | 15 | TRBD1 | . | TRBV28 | CASSRQGMLTDTQYF | TGTGCCAGCAGTCGACAGGGGATGCTCACAGATACGCAGTATTTT
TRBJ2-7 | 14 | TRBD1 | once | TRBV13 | CANSFTGGSEEQYF | TGTGCCAACAGCTTCACAGGGGGCTCAGAGGAGCAGTACTTC